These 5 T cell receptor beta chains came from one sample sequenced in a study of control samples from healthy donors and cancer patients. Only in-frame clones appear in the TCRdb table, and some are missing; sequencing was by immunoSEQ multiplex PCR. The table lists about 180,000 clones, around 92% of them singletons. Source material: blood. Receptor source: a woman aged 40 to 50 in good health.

CDR3 coding DNA: TGTGCCAGCAGCCAAGCCCAGGGGTTATGGCTGTTTTTT. As protein: CASSQAQGLWLFF. This chain links TRBV3-1 (or the pseudogene TRBV3-2) with TRBJ2-2; tentatively, D is TRBD1 (6 bases). Germline CDR1 LGHDT, CDR2 YNNKEL (reference sequence). The CDR3 has 13 residues. V lost 1 base to trimming and J lost 13 bases, with 13 bases between them.

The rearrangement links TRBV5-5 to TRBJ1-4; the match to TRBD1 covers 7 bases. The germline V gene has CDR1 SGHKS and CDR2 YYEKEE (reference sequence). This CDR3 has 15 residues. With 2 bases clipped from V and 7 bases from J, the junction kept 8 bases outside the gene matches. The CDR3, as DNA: TGTGCCAGCAGCTTCCTGACAGGGTTCGGTGAAAAACTGTTTTTT. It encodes CASSFLTGFGEKLFF.

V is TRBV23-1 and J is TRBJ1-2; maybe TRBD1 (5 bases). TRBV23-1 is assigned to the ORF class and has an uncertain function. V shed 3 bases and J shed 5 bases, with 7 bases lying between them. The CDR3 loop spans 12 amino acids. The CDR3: CASSQPGYGYTF. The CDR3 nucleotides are TGCGCCAGCAGTCAGCCAGGGTATGGCTACACCTTC.

CDR3 loop: CASSLSGSGLAGNTIYF. CDR3 sequence (DNA): TGTGCCAGCAGCTTATCCGGGTCTGGCCTCGCTGGAAACACCATATATTTT. The genes are TRBV5-6 and TRBJ1-3; D is unresolved. V was clipped by 2 bases and J by 2 bases, with 17 bases between them. Germline V gives CDR1 SGHDT, CDR2 YYEEEE. The CDR3 sequence is 17 residues long.

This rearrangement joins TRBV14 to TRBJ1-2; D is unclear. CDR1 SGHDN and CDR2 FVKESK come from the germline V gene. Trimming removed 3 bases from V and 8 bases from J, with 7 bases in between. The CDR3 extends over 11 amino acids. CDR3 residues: CASSQIGGYTF. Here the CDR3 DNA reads TGTGCCAGCAGCCAGATTGGAGGCTACACCTTC.